These 28 T cell receptor beta chains came from one sample sequenced in a study of PD-L1 blockade in urothelial cancer. The sample's time point: pretreatment peripheral blood. Sequencing used immunoSEQ multiplex PCR; TCRdb keeps in-frame clones, though not all of them. In the table there are about 52,000 clones, about 80% of which are singletons. The sample in question was PBMCs, obtained around atezolizumab (anti-PD-L1) treatment. Receptors originate from a man aged 45-65 years with urothelial cancer.

With regard to this clone: One end of the junction fails to match germline, which may point to a read error. V and J are TRBV18 and TRBJ2-7, with 7 bases lining up with TRBD2. CDR1 is KGHSH, CDR2 LQKENI, per germline. The CDR3 spans 11 residues. CDR3 sequence: CASSDRDYAFF. The CDR3 bases are TGTGCCAGCTCAGACCGGGACTACGCGTTCTTC.

The V call is TRBV14, the J call TRBJ1-1, with TRBD1 matching over 7 bases. The CDR3 runs to 14 residues. Germline V gene data show CDR1 as SGHDN and CDR2 as FVKESK. V was clipped by 7 bases and J by 3 bases; unmatched bases: 8. CDR3 sequence reads: CASTPGQFYTEAFF. The CDR3 DNA sequence: TGTGCCAGCACACCGGGACAGTTTTACACTGAAGCTTTCTTT.

This chain's CDR3 is CAISPGQGFYEQYF. CDR3 sequence (DNA): TGTGCCATCAGTCCGGGACAGGGGTTCTACGAGCAGTACTTC. This chain links TRBV10-3 with TRBJ2-7; TRBD1 agrees at 10 bases. This CDR3 is 14 amino acids long. V lost 5 bases and J lost 3; bases outside the gene matches: 4. Per the germline V gene, CDR1 is ENHRY and CDR2 is SYGVKD.

The rearrangement links TRBV25-1 to TRBJ2-1, with TRBD2 identical over 9 bases. Germline lookup yields CDR1 MGHDK and CDR2 SYGVNS. V dropped 4 bases and J dropped 7; count of bases not matched to a gene: 8. The CDR3 has 15 residues. In nucleotides, the CDR3 is TGTGCCAGCAGTGGTTGGAGCGGGAGGCGGAATGAGCAGTTCTTC. Amino acids: CASSGWSGRRNEQFF.

The table lists this clone with a few counts. The chain combines TRBV4-1 with TRBJ2-7, with D possibly matching TRBD2 (5 bases). Trimming took 1 base from V and 3 from J, leaving 16 bases between them. From germline, CDR1 is MGHRA and CDR2 YSYEKL. The CDR3 has 16 amino acids. CDR3 sequence reads: CASSQGGQAMIYEQYF. The CDR3 bases are TGCGCCAGCAGCCAAGGAGGGCAGGCGATGATCTACGAGCAGTACTTC.

The sample holds one count of this clone. The chain carries TRBV11-2 and TRBJ2-5, with D perhaps matching TRBD2 (6 bases). CDR3 length: 13 amino acids. CDR1 and CDR2 from the germline V gene are SGHAT and FQNNGV. V lost 5 bases and J 5 bases, leaving 12 bases between the germline ends. CDR3 protein: CASSPWGDETQYF. CDR3 in DNA: TGTGCCAGCAGCCCTTGGGGGGACGAGACCCAGTACTTC.

This sequence joins TRBV12-5 and TRBJ2-2, with TRBD2 matching over 9 bases. This CDR3 is built from 15 residues. Trimming cost V 6 bases and J 6 bases; bases outside gene matches: 8. From germline, CDR1 is LGHNT and CDR2 FRNRAP. The CDR3 nucleotides are TGTGCTAGTGGCCTTAGCGGGAGAGTGGCCGGGGAGCTGTTTTTT. Protein sequence: CASGLSGRVAGELFF.

The rearrangement joins TRBV5-5 to TRBJ2-7; D is unclear. Trimming took off 0 bases at V and 2 bases at J, with 15 bases between the two ends. The CDR3 sequence is 16 residues long. The germline CDR1 and CDR2 sequences are SGHKS and YYEKEE (reference sequence). CDR3 sequence (DNA): TGTGCCAGCAGCTTGGGGTTAGTTGAGGAGACCTACGAGCAGTACTTC. The encoded protein is CASSLGLVEETYEQYF.

The chain has TRBV5-4 and TRBJ1-3; D perhaps matches TRBD1 (6 bases). This CDR3 is 14 amino acids long. V lost 4 bases and J lost 4, with 12 bases in between. Germline V gene sequence: CDR1 SGHNT, CDR2 YYREEE (reference sequence). This CDR3 is CASSPQTGGNTIYF. The DNA for the CDR3 is TGTGCCAGCAGCCCCCAGACAGGCGGAAACACCATATATTTT.

The chain couples TRBV7-6 to TRBJ1-1; possibly TRBD1 for D (5 bases). The ends were cut back, 2 bases at V and 1 base at J, with 5 bases in the middle. The CDR3 length is 13 residues. Germline V gives CDR1 SGHVS, CDR2 FNYEAQ. The CDR3 protein is CASSLQGNTEAFF. The CDR3 coding sequence is TGTGCCAGCAGCTTACAGGGGAACACTGAAGCTTTCTTT.

In this sample, this clone turned up a few times. The chain is built from TRBV6-4 and TRBJ2-1, with 8 positions matching TRBD2. V shed 10 bases, J shed 0 bases, and the junction held 8 bases outside the gene matches. The CDR3 covers 15 residues. The V gene's germline CDR1 is MRHNA and CDR2 SNTAGT. The CDR3 here is CATSSSGHSYNEQFF. The CDR3 DNA is TGTGCCACCTCCTCTAGCGGGCACTCCTACAATGAGCAGTTCTTC.

This chain joins TRBV11-3 and TRBJ2-5; 9 positions match TRBD2. The CDR3 consists of 15 residues. With 0 bases clipped from V and 7 bases from J, the junction kept 6 bases outside the gene matches. Germline V gives CDR1 SGHNT, CDR2 YENEEA. The CDR3 nucleotides read TGTGCCAGCAGCTTAGATAACGCGGGAGGGGGGACCCAGTACTTC. It encodes CASSLDNAGGGTQYF.

The rearrangement uses TRBV9 and TRBJ2-3; D unresolved. CDR3 length: 13 amino acids. Trimming stripped 0 bases from V and 3 bases from J, with 5 bases between. Germline V gene data show CDR1 as SGDLS and CDR2 as YYNGEE. The CDR3 here is CASSVANTDTQYF. Written as DNA, the CDR3 is TGTGCCAGCAGCGTAGCCAATACAGATACGCAGTATTTT.

The J gene is TRBJ2-1, the V gene TRBV6-6, with TRBD2 identical over 8 bases. The CDR3 loop spans 15 amino acids. Germline assignment: CDR1 MNHNY and CDR2 SVGAGI (reference sequence). V dropped 7 bases and J dropped 6; count of bases not matched to a gene: 11. CDR3 in amino acids: CASTKRGLPPNEQFF. In DNA form, the CDR3 reads TGTGCCAGCACCAAGCGGGGGCTTCCCCCCAATGAGCAGTTCTTC.

The chain links TRBV7-8 to TRBJ1-5; TRBD1 is a possible D gene (5 bases). Germline V CDR1 and CDR2: SGHVS, FQNEAQ. The CDR3 runs to 15 residues. V was trimmed by 5 bases and J by 7 bases, leaving 18 bases between them. CDR3: CASSPNRGEGQPQHF. The CDR3 region has the DNA TGTGCCAGCAGCCCCAATCGGGGGGAAGGCCAGCCCCAGCATTTT. Based on the CDR3 plus reference TRBV7-8 and TRBJ1-5, the full variable domain is GAGVSQSPRYKVAKRGQDVALRCDPISGHVSLFWYQQALGQGPEFLTYFQNEAQLDKSGLPSDRFFAERPEGSVSTLKIQRTQQEDSAVYLCASSPNRGEGQPQHFGDGTRLSIL.

The rearrangement links TRBV5-1 to TRBJ2-1; D unclear. The CDR3 runs 14 residues. V was shortened by 0 bases and J by 9 bases, with 13 bases between the two germline ends. Germline CDR1 reads SGHRS; CDR2 reads YFSETQ. The CDR3 here is CASSLDVLSSEQFF. Written as DNA, the CDR3 is TGCGCCAGCAGCTTGGATGTTCTTTCGAGTGAGCAGTTCTTC.

This chain connects TRBV19 to TRBJ2-2, with TRBD2 matching 7 bases. J lost 6 bases, V lost 0 bases, and 7 bases had no gene match. The CDR3 is made up of 16 amino acids. Germline V gives CDR1 LNHDA, CDR2 SQIVND (reference sequence). The DNA for the CDR3 is TGTGCCAGTAGTATAGAACTAGCGACCTCCCCCGGGGAGCTGTTTTTT. Translating gives CASSIELATSPGELFF. Looking up the rest from reference TRBV19 and TRBJ2-2 gives the full variable domain: DGGITQSPKYLFRKEGQNVTLSCEQNLNHDAMYWYRQDPGQGLRLIYYSQIVNDFQKGDIAEGYSVSREKKESFPLTVTSAQKNPTAFYLCASSIELATSPGELFFGEGSRLTVL.

Details on this clone: Other DNA sequences in the same sample also yield this CDR3. The rearrangement uses TRBV6-4 and TRBJ2-3; 8 positions agree with TRBD2. The CDR3 extends over 15 amino acids. V lost 0 bases and J lost 4; bases outside the gene matches: 3. Germline V gene sequence: CDR1 MRHNA, CDR2 SNTAGT. CDR3 sequence reads: CASSDSAGGPDTQYF. For the CDR3, the DNA is TGTGCCAGCAGTGACTCGGCGGGGGGACCAGATACGCAGTATTTT.

The J gene is TRBJ2-5, the V gene TRBV30; no reliable D call. The germline V gene has CDR1 GTSNPN and CDR2 SVGIG (reference sequence). The CDR3 extends over 13 amino acids. V was shortened by 2 bases and J by 9 bases, with 16 bases between the two germline ends. The CDR3, as DNA: TGTGCCTGGAGTAGGCAGAGAAACGAGGCCCAGTACTTC. This encodes CAWSRQRNEAQYF. Using reference TRBV30 and TRBJ2-5 for the parts outside the CDR3, the full variable domain is SQTIHQWPATLVQPVGSPLSLECTVEGTSNPNLYWYRQAAGRGLQLLFYSVGIGQISSEVPQNLSASRPQDRQFILSSKKLLLSDSGFYLCAWSRQRNEAQYFGPGTRLLVL.

This chain links TRBV10-1 with TRBJ2-5; 8 nucleotides align to TRBD2. The germline V gene encodes CDR1 WNHNN and CDR2 SYGVQD (reference sequence). CDR3 length equals 13 residues. J was trimmed by 2 bases and V by 7 bases; bases with no gene match: 3. The DNA of the CDR3 is TGCGCCAGCAAGGGACTAGGTCAAGAGACCCAGTACTTC. It translates to CASKGLGQETQYF.

The rearrangement uses TRBV6-1 and TRBJ1-4; D call uncertain. The V end was cut by 4 bases, the J end by 5 bases, with 17 bases between. Germline loops: CDR1 MNHNS, CDR2 SASEGT. This CDR3 is 16 amino acids long. Here the CDR3 DNA reads TGTGCCAGCAGTGTCGACGGGAGGGCCCGGAATGAAAAACTGTTTTTT. Translating gives CASSVDGRARNEKLFF.

The V gene is TRBV5-1, the J gene TRBJ2-5; 7 bases fit TRBD2. With 1 base clipped from V and 5 bases from J, the junction kept 5 bases outside the gene matches. CDR3 length: 14 residues. Germline V gene sequence: CDR1 SGHRS, CDR2 YFSETQ. The CDR3 protein is CASSLMGRAETQYF. CDR3 DNA: TGCGCCAGCAGCTTGATGGGGAGGGCGGAGACCCAGTACTTC.

V gene TRBV11-2 combines with J gene TRBJ2-5, with D possibly TRBD1 on 5 matching bases. The ends were cut back, 1 base at V and 5 bases at J, with 11 bases in the middle. Per the germline V gene, CDR1 is SGHAT and CDR2 is FQNNGV. The CDR3 spans 14 residues. The DNA of the CDR3 is TGTGCCAGCAGCTTAGTTTCGGCAGGGGAGACCCAGTACTTC. It encodes CASSLVSAGETQYF. Variable domain in full (rest from reference TRBV11-2 and TRBJ2-5): EAGVAQSPRYKIIEKRQSVAFWCNPISGHATLYWYQQILGQGPKLLIQFQNNGVVDDSQLPKDRFSAERLKGVDSTLKIQPAKLEDSAVYLCASSLVSAGETQYFGPGTRLLVL.

J is TRBJ1-5 and V is TRBV28; TRBD1 matches 11 bases. Germline CDR1 MDHEN, CDR2 SYDVKM. This CDR3 region has 15 residues. Trimming removed 4 bases from V and 7 bases from J; junction bases left unmatched: 6. CDR3 protein: CASSSSGTGGQPQHF. The DNA for the CDR3 is TGTGCCAGCAGTTCCTCCGGGACAGGGGGGCAGCCCCAGCATTTT.

The chain couples TRBV30 to TRBJ2-7; D uncertain. The V gene's germline CDR1 is GTSNPN and CDR2 SVGIG (reference sequence). The V and J ends lost 5 bases and 2 bases respectively, with 10 bases between them. The CDR3 covers 12 residues. The CDR3 loop reads CAWVRGTYEQYF. The CDR3 DNA follows: TGTGCCTGGGTAAGAGGAACCTACGAGCAGTACTTC.

The chain employs TRBV10-3 and TRBJ1-2; 8 bases match TRBD1. The junction had 2 bases not matched to a gene; V was cut back by 5 bases and J by 3 bases. This CDR3 has 13 amino acids. From germline, CDR1 is ENHRY and CDR2 SYGVKD. The CDR3 DNA sequence: TGTGCCATCAGTTCACAGGGGGACTATGGCTACACCTTC. Protein product: CAISSQGDYGYTF.

The chain carries TRBV21-1 and TRBJ2-7; the D call of TRBD2 is as the table states it, not checked on the DNA. TRBV21-1 is termed a pseudogene. The CDR3 has 15 residues. The CDR3 DNA reads TGTGCCAGCAGCGCAGCGGGAGGGGCCTTGAACGAGCAGTACTTC. It is translated as CASSAAGGALNEQYF.

The chain recombines TRBV11-2 with TRBJ2-2, with TRBD2 identical over 8 bases. Germline V gene data show CDR1 as SGHAT and CDR2 as FQNNGV. V was pared by 5 bases and J by 4 bases, with 15 bases of the junction left unmatched. The CDR3 has 18 amino acids. The CDR3 DNA reads TGTGCCAGCAGCACTTCCGAACGGGAGGGCCAGGGCACCGGGGAGCTGTTTTTT. Its translation is CASSTSEREGQGTGELFF.